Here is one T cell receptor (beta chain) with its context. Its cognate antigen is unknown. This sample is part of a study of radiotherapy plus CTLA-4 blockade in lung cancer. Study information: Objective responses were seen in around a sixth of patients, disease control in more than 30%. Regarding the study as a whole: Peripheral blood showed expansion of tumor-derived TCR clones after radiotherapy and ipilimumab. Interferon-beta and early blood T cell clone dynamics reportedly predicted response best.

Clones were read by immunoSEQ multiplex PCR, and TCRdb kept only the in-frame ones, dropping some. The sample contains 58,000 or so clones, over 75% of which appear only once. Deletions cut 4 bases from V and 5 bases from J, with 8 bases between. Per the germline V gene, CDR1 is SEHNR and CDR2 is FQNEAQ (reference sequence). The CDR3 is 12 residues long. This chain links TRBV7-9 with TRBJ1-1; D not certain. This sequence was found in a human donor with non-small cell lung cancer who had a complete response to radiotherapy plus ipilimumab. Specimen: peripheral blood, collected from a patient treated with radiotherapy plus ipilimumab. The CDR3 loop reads CASSYIQTEAFF. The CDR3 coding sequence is TGTGCCAGCAGCTATATCCAGACTGAAGCTTTCTTT.